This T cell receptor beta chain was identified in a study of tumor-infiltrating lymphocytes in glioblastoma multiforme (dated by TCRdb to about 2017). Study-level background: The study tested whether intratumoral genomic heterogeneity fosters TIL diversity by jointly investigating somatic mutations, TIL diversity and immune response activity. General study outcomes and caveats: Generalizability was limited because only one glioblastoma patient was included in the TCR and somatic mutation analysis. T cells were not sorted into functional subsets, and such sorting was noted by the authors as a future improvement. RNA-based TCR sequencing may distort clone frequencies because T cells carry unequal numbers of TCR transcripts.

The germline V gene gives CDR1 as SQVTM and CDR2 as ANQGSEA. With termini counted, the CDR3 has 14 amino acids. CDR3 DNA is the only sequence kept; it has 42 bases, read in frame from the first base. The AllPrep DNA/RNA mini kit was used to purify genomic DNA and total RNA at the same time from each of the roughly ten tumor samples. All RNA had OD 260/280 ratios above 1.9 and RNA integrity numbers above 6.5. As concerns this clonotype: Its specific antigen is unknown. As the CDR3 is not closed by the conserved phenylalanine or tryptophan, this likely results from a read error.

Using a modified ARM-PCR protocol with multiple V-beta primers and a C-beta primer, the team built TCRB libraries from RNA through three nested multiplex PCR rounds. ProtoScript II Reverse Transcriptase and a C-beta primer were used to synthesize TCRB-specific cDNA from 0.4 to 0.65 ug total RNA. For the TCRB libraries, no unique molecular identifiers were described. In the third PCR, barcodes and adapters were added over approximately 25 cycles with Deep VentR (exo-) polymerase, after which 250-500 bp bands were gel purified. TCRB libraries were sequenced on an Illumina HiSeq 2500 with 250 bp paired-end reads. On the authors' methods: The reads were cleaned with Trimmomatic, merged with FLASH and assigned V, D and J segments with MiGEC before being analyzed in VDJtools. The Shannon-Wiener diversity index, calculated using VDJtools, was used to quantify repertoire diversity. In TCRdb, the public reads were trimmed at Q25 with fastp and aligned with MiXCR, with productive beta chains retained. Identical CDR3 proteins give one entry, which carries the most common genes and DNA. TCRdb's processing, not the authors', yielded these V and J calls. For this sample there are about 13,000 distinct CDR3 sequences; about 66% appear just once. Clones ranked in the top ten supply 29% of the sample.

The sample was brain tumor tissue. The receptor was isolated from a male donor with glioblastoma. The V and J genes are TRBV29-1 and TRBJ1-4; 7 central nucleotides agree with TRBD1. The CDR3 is CCVGTEGTNEKLFS. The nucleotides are TGCTGCGTTGGGACAGAGGGGACTAATGAAAAACTGTTTTCT.